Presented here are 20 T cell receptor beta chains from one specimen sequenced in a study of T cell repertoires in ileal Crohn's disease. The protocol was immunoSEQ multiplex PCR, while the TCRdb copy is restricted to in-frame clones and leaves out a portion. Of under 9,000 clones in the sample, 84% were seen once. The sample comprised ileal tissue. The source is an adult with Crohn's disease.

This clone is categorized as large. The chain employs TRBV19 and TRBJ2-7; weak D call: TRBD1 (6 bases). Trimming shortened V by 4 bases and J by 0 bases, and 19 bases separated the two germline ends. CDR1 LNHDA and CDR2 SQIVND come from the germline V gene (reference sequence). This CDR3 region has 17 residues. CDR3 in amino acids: CASSSLGTGTLSYEQYF. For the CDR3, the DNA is TGTGCCAGTAGTAGTTTGGGAACCGGGACACTCTCCTACGAGCAGTACTTC.

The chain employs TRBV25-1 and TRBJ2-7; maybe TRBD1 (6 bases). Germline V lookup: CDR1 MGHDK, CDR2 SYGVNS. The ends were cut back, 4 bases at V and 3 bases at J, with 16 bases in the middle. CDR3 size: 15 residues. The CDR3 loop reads CASSADTGLLYEQYF. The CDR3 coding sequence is TGTGCCAGCAGTGCCGATACAGGGTTACTCTACGAGCAGTACTTC.

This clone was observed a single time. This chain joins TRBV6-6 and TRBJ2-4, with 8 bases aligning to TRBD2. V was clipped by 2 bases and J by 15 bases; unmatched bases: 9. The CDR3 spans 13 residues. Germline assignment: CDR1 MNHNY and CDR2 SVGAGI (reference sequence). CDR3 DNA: TGTGCCAGCAGTTACGGGACTAGTGTTCTACGGTACTTC. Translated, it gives CASSYGTSVLRYF.

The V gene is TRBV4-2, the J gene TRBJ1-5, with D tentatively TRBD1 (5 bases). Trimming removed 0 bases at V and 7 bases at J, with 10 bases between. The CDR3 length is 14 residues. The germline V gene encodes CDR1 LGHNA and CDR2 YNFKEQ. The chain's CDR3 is CASSQEGGVQPQHF. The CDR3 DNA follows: TGTGCCAGCAGCCAAGAGGGGGGGGTGCAGCCCCAGCATTTT.

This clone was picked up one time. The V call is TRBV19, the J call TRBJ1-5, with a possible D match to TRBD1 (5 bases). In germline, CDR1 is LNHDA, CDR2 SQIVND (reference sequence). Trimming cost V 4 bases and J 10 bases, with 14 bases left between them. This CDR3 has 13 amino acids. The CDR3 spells CASSKPGQVPQHF. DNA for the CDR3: TGTGCCAGTAGTAAACCAGGACAAGTCCCCCAGCATTTT.

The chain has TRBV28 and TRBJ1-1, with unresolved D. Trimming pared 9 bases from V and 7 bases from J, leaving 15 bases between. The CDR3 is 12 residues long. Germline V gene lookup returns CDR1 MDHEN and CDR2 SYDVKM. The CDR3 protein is CASSSRRGEAFF. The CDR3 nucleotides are TGTGCCAGTTCCTCGCGGCGGGGTGAAGCTTTCTTT.

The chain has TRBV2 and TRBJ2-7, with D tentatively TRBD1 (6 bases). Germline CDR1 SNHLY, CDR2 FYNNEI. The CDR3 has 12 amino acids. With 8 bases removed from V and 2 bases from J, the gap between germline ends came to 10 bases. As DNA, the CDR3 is TGTGCCAGCGGGGGACAAGCCTACGAGCAGTACTTC. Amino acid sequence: CASGGQAYEQYF.

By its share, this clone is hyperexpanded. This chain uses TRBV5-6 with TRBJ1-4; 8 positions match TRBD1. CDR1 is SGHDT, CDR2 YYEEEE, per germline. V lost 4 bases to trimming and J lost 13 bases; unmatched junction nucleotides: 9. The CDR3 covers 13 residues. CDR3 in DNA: TGTGCCAGCAGCCCGCGACAGGGGAGGACACTGTTTTTT. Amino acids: CASSPRQGRTLFF. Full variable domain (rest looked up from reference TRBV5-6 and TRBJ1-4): DAGVTQSPTHLIKTRGQQVTLRCSPKSGHDTVSWYQQALGQGPQFIFQYYEEEERQRGNFPDRFSGHQFPNYSSELNVNALLLGDSALYLCASSPRQGRTLFFGSGTQLSVL.

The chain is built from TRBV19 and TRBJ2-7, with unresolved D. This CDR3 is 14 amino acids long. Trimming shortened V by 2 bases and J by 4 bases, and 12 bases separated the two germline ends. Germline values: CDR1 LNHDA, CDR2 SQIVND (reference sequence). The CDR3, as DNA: TGTGCCAGTAGTATAATGTACGGTTCGTACGAGCAGTACTTC. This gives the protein CASSIMYGSYEQYF.

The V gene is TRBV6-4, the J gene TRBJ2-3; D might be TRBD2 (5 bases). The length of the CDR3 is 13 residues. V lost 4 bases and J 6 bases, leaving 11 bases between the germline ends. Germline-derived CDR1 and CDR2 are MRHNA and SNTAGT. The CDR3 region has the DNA TGTGCCAGCAGTGGACTCGGAGGCGATACGCAGTATTTT. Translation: CASSGLGGDTQYF.

CDR3 nucleotides: TGTGCCAGCAGTGAATCCCCTAGCGGGAGCTCCTACAATGAGCAGTTCTTC. This sequence encodes CASSESPSGSSYNEQFF. The chain links TRBV25-1 to TRBJ2-1; 10 bases agree with TRBD2. The trim removed 1 base at V and 0 bases at J, leaving 3 bases unmatched. This CDR3 has 17 amino acids. CDR1 is MGHDK, CDR2 SYGVNS, per germline.

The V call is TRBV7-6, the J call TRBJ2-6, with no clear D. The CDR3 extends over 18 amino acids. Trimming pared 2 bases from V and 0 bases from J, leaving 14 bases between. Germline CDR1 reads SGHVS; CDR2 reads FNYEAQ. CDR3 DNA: TGTGCCAGCAGCTTAAGCGTTGGCCTTCTCTCTGGGGCCAACGTCCTGACTTTC. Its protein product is CASSLSVGLLSGANVLTF.

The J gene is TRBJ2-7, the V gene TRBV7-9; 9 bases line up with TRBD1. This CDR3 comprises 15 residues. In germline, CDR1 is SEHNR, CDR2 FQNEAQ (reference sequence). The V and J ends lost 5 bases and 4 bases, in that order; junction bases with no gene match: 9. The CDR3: CASSPTSGQGYEQYF. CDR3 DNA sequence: TGTGCCAGCAGCCCGACCTCGGGACAGGGTTACGAGCAGTACTTC.

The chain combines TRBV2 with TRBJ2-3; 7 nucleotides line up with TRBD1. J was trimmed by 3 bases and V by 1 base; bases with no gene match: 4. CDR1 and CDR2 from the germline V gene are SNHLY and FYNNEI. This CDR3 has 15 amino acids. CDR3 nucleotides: TGTGCCAGCAGTGAAGAGACAGGGTGGACAGATACGCAGTATTTT. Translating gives CASSEETGWTDTQYF.

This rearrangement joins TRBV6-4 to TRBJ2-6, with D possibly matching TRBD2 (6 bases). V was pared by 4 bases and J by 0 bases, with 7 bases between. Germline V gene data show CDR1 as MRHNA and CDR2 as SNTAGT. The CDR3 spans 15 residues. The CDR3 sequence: CASSGTNSGANVLTF. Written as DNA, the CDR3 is TGTGCCAGCAGTGGGACTAACTCTGGGGCCAACGTCCTGACTTTC.

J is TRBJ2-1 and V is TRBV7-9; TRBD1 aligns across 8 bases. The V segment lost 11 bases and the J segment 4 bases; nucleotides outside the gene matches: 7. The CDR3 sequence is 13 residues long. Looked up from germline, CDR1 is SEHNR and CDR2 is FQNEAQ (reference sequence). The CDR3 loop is CAGRDRSYNEQFF. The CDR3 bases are TGTGCCGGCCGGGACAGGTCGTACAATGAGCAGTTCTTC. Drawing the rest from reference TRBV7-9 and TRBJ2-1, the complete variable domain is DTGVSQNPRHKITKRGQNVTFRCDPISEHNRLYWYRQTLGQGPEFLTYFQNEAQLEKSRLLSDRFSAERPKGSFSTLEIQRTEQGDSAMYLCAGRDRSYNEQFFGPGTRLTVL.

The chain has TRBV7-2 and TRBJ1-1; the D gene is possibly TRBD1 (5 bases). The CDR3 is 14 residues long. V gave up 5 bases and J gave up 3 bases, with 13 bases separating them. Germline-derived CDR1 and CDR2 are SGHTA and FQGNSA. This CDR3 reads CASSPTGPHTEAFF. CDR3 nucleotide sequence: TGTGCCAGCAGCCCCACAGGACCTCACACTGAAGCTTTCTTT.

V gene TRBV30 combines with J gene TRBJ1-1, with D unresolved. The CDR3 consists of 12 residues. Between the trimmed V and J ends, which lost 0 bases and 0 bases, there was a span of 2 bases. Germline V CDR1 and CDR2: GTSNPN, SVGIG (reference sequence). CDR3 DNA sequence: TGTGCCTGGAGTGTCATGAACACTGAAGCTTTCTTT. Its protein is CAWSVMNTEAFF.

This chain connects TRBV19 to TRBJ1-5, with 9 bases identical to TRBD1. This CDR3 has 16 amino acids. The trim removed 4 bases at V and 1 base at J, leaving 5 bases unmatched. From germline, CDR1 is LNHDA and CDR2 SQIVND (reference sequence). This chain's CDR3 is CASSKGGQGSNQPQHF. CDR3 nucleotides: TGTGCCAGTAGTAAGGGCGGACAGGGGAGCAATCAGCCCCAGCATTTT.

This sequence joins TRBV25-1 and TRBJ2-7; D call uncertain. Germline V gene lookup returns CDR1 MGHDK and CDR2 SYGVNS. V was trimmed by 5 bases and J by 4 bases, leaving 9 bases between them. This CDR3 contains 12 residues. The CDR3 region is CASSLAEYEQYF. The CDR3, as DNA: TGTGCCAGCAGTTTGGCCGAATACGAGCAGTACTTC.